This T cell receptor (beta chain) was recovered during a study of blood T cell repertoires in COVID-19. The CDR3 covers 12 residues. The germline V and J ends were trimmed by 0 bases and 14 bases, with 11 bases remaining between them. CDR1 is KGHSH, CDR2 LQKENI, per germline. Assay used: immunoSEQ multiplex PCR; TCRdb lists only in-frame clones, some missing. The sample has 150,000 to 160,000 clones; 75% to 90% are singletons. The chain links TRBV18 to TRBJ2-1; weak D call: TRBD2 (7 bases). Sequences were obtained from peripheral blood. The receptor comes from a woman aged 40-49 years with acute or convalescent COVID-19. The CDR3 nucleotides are TGTGCCAGCTCACCACCGGGGGGGCGTAAGTTCTTC. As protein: CASSPPGGRKFF.